This record covers a single T cell receptor beta chain. Its cognate antigen is unknown. Sorted-subset replicate PCRs used about 0.2 ug DNA, tens of thousands of T cell genomes. Clones were sequenced by immunoSEQ multiplex PCR, and TCRdb holds only the in-frame ones, with some missing. The sample has 2,500,000 or so clones, approximately 92% seen once. The CDR3 totals 13 residues. The J segment lost 4 bases and the V segment lost 4 bases, leaving 3 bases of the junction unmatched. CDR1 and CDR2 from the germline V gene are ENHRY and SYGVKD. This entry belongs to a study of shared clonotypes between healthy human individuals. Across the study: In total, the donors were a couple of women and a few men aged 18 to 49. General study points: In a few donors, around 5% of naive CD4 clonotypes appeared in common.

From CD4+ cells came CD45RA+ naive and CD45RA-negative memory subsets. The sequenced sample consisted of naive CD4+ T cells sorted from blood. The subset was: CD45RA+ positively selected. The receptor's source is a man younger than 35 in good health. The chain recombines TRBV10-3 with TRBJ2-5, with TRBD1 identical over 7 bases. The CDR3 nucleotides are TGTGCCATCAGTGTGGGGACAGCAGAGACCCAGTACTTC. Translated: CAISVGTAETQYF.